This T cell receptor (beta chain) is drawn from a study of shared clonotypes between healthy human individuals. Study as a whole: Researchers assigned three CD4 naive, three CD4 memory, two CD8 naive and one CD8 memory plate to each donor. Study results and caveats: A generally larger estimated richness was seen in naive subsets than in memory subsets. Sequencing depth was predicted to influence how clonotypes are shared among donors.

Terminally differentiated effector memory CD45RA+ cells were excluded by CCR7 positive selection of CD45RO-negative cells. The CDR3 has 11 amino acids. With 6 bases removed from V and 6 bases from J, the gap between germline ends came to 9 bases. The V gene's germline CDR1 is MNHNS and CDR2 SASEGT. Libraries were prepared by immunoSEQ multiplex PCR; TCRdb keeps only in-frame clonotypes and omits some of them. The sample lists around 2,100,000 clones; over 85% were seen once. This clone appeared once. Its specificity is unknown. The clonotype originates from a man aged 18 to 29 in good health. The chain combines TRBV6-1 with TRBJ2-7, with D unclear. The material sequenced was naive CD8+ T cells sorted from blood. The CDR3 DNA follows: TGTGCCAGCAGAGTTATGGGCGAGCAGTACTTC. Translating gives CASRVMGEQYF.